The rows below give T cell receptor beta chains drawn from one sample of a study of shared clonotypes between healthy human individuals. Here immunoSEQ multiplex PCR was the method, and the copy in TCRdb shows in-frame clones only, minus some. The table shows approximately 440,000 clones, with 70% to 80% occurring only once. The sequencing sample was made of PBMCs. These receptors originate from a woman in her forties in good health. Some clones in this sample may be carry-over from other donors' samples. CDR3s include the opening cysteine and the closing phenylalanine or tryptophan. A D gene is named only where the DNA matches it firmly. Size is stated for part of the rows, as once, few or many counts, or as a class when the clone is expanded.

V gene,J gene,D gene,clone size,CDR3 protein,CDR3 DNA
TRBV29-1,TRBJ1-2,-,-,CSVQGPTNYGYTF,TGCAGCGTCCAGGGGCCTACTAACTATGGCTACACCTTC
TRBV28,TRBJ2-7,TRBD2,once,CASSWEHLAGYEQYF,TGTGCCAGCAGCTGGGAGCATCTAGCGGGATACGAGCAGTACTTC
TRBV19,TRBJ1-2,TRBD1,-,CASNRDRGPGYTF,TGTGCCAGTAACCGGGACAGGGGACCTGGCTACACCTTC
TRBV29-1,TRBJ1-3,-,-,CSVGPQSGNTIYF,TGCAGCGTGGGGCCTCAATCTGGAAACACCATATATTTT
TRBV2,TRBJ1-3,-,-,CASSTPLDGRNTIYF,TGTGCCAGCAGTACCCCCTTGGATGGACGGAACACCATATATTTT
TRBV4-1,TRBJ1-1,-,-,CASTHSRGDTEAFF,TGCGCCAGCACCCATAGTAGGGGGGACACTGAAGCTTTCTTT
TRBV11-2,TRBJ2-1,-,many,CASSLYGAEEQFF,TGTGCCAGCAGCTTATATGGGGCGGAAGAGCAGTTCTTC
TRBV25-1,TRBJ1-5,-,-,CASSECSVQTGDQPQHF,TGTGCCAGCAGTGAATGTTCGGTACAGACGGGCGATCAGCCCCAGCATTTT
TRBV7-2,TRBJ2-7,TRBD2,-,CASSLGDYRYEQYF,TGTGCCAGCAGCTTAGGGGACTACCGCTACGAGCAGTACTTC
TRBV28,TRBJ2-3,TRBD2,-,CASSVGGRSTDTQYF,TGTGCCAGCAGTGTTGGCGGGAGGAGCACAGATACGCAGTATTTT
TRBV19,TRBJ2-7,-,-,CASSPQLNLGEQYF,TGTGCCAGTAGTCCCCAGCTCAATCTAGGCGAGCAGTACTTC
TRBV10-2,TRBJ1-1,-,-,CASTELNTEAFF,TGCGCCAGCACCGAGCTGAACACTGAAGCTTTCTTT
TRBV19,TRBJ1-5,-,-,CASSMVADNQPQHF,TGTGCCAGTAGTATGGTCGCGGATAATCAGCCCCAGCATTTT
TRBV30,TRBJ2-5,-,-,CAWSVSFAQETQYF,TGTGCCTGGAGTGTATCTTTTGCCCAAGAGACCCAGTACTTC
TRBV2,TRBJ1-2,-,-,CASSYMGLNYGYTF,TGTGCCAGCAGCTACATGGGCCTAAACTATGGCTACACCTTC
TRBV12-5,TRBJ2-2,-,-,CASGSREDTGELFF,TGTGCTAGTGGTTCTAGAGAGGACACCGGGGAGCTGTTTTTT
TRBV30,TRBJ1-1,-,-,CAWSVQVNTEAFF,TGTGCCTGGAGTGTTCAGGTGAACACTGAAGCTTTCTTT
TRBV28,TRBJ2-2,-,many,CASITRIGAGGELFF,TGTGCCAGCATCACCCGGATCGGCGCGGGCGGGGAGCTGTTTTTT
TRBV7-2,TRBJ2-7,-,-,CASSLVNEQYF,TGTGCCAGCAGCTTAGTAAACGAGCAGTACTTC
TRBV18,TRBJ1-4,TRBD1,-,CASSPDRGNEKLFF,TGTGCCAGCTCACCGGACAGGGGTAATGAAAAACTGTTTTTT
TRBV19,TRBJ1-1,TRBD1,-,CASSAVGTGTEAFF,TGTGCCAGTAGTGCCGTGGGGACAGGGACTGAAGCTTTCTTT